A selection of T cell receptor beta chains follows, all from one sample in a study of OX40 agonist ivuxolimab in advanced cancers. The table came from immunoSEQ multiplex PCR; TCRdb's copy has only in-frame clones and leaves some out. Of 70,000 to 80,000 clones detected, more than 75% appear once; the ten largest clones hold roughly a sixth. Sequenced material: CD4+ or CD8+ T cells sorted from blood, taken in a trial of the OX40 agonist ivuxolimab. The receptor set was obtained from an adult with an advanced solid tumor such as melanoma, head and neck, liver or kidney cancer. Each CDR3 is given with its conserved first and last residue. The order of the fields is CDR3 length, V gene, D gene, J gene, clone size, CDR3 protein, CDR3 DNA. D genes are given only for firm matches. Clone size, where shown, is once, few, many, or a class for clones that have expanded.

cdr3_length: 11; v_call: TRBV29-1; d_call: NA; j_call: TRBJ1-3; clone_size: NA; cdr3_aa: CSVEAGNTIYF; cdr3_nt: TGCAGCGTTGAAGCCGGAAACACCATATATTTT
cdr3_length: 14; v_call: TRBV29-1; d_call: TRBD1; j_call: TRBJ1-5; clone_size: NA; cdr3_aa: CSVGDRGGNQPQHF; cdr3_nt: TGCAGCGTTGGGGACAGGGGCGGCAATCAGCCCCAGCATTTT
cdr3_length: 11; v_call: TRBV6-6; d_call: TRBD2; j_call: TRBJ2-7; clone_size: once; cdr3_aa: CASAGAYEQYF; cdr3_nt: TGTGCCAGCGCGGGGGCCTACGAGCAGTACTTC
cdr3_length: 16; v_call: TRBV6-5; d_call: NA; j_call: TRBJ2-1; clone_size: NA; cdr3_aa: CASSYSSYRAYNEQFF; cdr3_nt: TGTGCCAGCAGTTACTCTAGTTACAGGGCCTACAATGAGCAGTTCTTC
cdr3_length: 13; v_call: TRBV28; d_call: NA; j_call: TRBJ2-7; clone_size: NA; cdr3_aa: CASSFGTPPEQYF; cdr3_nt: TGTGCCAGCAGTTTTGGGACGCCCCCCGAGCAGTACTTC
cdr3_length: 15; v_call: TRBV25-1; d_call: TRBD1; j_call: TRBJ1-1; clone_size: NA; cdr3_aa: CASSDRGMGNTEAFF; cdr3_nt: TGTGCCAGCTCGGACAGGGGGATGGGGAACACTGAAGCTTTCTTT
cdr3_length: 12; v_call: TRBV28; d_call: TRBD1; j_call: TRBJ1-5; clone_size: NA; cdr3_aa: CGTGTANQPQHF; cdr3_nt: TGTGGGACCGGGACAGCCAATCAGCCCCAGCATTTT
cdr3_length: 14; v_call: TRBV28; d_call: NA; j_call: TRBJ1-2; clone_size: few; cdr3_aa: CASSLVTDLGGYTF; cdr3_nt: TGTGCCAGCTCATTAGTGACGGACCTGGGGGGCTACACCTTC
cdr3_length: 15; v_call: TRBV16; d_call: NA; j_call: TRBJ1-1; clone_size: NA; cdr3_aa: CASSQSGQGNTEAFF; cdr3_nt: TGTGCCAGCAGCCAATCCGGGCAGGGGAACACTGAAGCTTTCTTT
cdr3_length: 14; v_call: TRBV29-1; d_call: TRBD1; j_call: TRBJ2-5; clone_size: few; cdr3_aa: CSVRGAGGVETQYF; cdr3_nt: TGCAGCGTTCGTGGGGCAGGGGGAGTAGAGACCCAGTACTTC
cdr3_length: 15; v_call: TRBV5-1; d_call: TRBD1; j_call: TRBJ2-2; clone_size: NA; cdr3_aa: CASSPGQGRAGELFF; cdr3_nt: TGCGCCAGCAGCCCGGGACAGGGGAGGGCCGGGGAGCTGTTTTTT
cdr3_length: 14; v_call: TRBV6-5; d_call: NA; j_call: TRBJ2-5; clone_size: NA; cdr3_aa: CASSQLLMAETQYF; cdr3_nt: TGTGCCAGCAGCCAATTACTCATGGCGGAGACCCAGTACTTC
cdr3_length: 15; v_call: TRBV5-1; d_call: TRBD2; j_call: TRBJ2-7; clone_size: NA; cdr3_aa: CASSPGGGNAYEQYF; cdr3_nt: TGCGCCAGCAGCCCCGGGGGGGGGAATGCTTACGAGCAGTACTTC
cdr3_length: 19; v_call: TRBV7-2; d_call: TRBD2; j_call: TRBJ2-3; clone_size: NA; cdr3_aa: CASSSQTSGRSGRTDTQYF; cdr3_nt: TGTGCCAGCAGCTCGCAGACTAGCGGGAGATCAGGCCGGACAGATACGCAGTATTTT
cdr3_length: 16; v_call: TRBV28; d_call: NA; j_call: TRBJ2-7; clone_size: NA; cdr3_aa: CASSYTERARGNEQYF; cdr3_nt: TGTGCCAGCAGTTATACTGAGCGGGCTCGTGGGAACGAGCAGTACTTC
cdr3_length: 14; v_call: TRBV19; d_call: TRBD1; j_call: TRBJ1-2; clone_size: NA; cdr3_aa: CASSIPGQTYGYTF; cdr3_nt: TGTGCCAGTAGTATCCCGGGACAGACCTATGGCTACACCTTC
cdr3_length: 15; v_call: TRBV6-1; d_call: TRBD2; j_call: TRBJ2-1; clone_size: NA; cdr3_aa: CASTLTSGVYNEQFF; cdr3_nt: TGTGCCAGCACTCTGACTAGCGGGGTCTACAATGAGCAGTTCTTC
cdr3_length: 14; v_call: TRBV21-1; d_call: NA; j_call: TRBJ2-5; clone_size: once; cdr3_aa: CASSRGANQETQYF; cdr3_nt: TGTGCCAGCAGCAGAGGGGCCAACCAAGAGACCCAGTACTTC
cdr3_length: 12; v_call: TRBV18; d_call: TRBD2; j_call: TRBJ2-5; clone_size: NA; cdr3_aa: CASSPGGETQYF; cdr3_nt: TGTGCCAGCTCACCGGGGGGGGAGACCCAGTACTTC
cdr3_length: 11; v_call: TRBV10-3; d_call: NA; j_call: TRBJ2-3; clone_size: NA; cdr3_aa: CAIRKTDTQYF; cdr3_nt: TGTGCCATCAGGAAGACAGATACGCAGTATTTT
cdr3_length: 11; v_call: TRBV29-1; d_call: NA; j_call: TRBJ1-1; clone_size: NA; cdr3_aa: CSTGLNTEAFF; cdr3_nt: TGCAGCACCGGACTCAACACTGAAGCTTTCTTT
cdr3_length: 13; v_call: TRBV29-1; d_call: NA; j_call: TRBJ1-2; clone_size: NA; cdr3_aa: CSVGGGDNYGYTF; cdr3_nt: TGCAGCGTTGGTGGCGGAGATAACTATGGCTACACCTTC
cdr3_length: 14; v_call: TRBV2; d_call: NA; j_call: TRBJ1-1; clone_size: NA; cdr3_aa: CASRITQGGTEAFF; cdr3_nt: TGTGCCAGCAGAATTACTCAGGGAGGAACTGAAGCTTTCTTT
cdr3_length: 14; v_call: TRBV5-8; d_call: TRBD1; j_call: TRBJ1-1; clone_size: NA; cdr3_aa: CASSIDRGGTEAFF; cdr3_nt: TGTGCCAGCAGCATAGACAGGGGGGGCACTGAAGCTTTCTTT
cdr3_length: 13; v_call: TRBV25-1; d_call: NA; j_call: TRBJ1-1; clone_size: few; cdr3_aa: CASSEGGWTEAFF; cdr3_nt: TGTGCCAGCAGTGAAGGGGGGTGGACTGAAGCTTTCTTT
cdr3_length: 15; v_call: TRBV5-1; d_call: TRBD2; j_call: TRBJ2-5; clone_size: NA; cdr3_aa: CASSLEAGGWETQYF; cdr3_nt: TGCGCCAGCAGCTTGGAAGCGGGGGGTTGGGAGACCCAGTACTTC
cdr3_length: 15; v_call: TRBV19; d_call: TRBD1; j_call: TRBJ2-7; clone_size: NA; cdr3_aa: CASSIAGTGGYEQYF; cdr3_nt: TGTGCCAGTAGTATAGCTGGGACAGGGGGCTACGAGCAGTACTTC
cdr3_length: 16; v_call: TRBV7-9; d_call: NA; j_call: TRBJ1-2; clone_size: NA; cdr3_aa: CASSFPQDGMVDGYTF; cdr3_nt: TGTGCCAGCAGCTTCCCACAGGATGGTATGGTTGATGGCTACACCTTC
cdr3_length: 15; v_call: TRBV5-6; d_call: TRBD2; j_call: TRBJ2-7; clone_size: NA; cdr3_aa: CASSSYGTTDNEQYF; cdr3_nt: TGTGCCAGCAGCAGCTACGGGACTACCGACAACGAGCAGTACTTC
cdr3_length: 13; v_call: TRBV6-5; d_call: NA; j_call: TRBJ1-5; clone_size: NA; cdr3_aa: CAISESGDQPQHF; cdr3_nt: TGTGCCATCAGTGAGTCTGGGGATCAGCCCCAGCATTTT
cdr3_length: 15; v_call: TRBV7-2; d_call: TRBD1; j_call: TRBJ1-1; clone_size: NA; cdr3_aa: CASSLQAGGVTEAFF; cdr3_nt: TGTGCCAGCAGCCTCCAGGCAGGGGGTGTCACTGAAGCTTTCTTT
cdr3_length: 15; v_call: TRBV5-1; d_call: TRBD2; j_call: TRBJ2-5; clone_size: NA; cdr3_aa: CASSLSSGRQETQYF; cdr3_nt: TGCGCCAGCAGCTTGTCTAGCGGGAGGCAAGAGACCCAGTACTTC
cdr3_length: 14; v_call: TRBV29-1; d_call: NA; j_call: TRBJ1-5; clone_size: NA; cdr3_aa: CSVGGGDNNQPQHF; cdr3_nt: TGCAGCGTTGGCGGTGGGGATAACAATCAGCCCCAGCATTTT
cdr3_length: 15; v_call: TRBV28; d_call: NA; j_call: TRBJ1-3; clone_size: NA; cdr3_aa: CASSLGGASGNTIYF; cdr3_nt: TGTGCCAGCAGTTTAGGGGGGGCCTCTGGAAACACCATATATTTT
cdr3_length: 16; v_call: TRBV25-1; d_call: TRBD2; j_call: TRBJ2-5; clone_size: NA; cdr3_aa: CASSEPLAGTVETQYF; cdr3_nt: TGTGCCAGCAGTGAGCCACTAGCGGGGACGGTAGAGACCCAGTACTTC
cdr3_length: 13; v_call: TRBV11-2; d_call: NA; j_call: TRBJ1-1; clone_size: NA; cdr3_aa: CASSLVENTEAFF; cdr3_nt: TGTGCCAGCAGCTTAGTAGAGAACACTGAAGCTTTCTTT
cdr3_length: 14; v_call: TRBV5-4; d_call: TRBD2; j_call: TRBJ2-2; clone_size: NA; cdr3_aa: CASSRQRGTGELFF; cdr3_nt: TGTGCCAGCAGCCGGCAGCGGGGTACCGGGGAGCTGTTTTTT
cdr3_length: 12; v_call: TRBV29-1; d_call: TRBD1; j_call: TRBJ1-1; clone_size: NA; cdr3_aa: CSVVGITGVTFF; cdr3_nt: TGCAGCGTTGTGGGAATAACAGGGGTAACTTTCTTT
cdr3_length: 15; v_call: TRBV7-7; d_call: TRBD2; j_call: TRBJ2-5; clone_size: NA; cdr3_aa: CASSFLAGQQETQYF; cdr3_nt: TGTGCTAGCAGCTTCCTAGCGGGACAACAAGAGACCCAGTACTTC
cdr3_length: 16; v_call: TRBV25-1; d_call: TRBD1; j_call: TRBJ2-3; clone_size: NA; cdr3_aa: CASSEPTGTGLDTQYF; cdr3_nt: TGTGCCAGCAGTGAACCGACCGGGACAGGATTGGATACGCAGTATTTT
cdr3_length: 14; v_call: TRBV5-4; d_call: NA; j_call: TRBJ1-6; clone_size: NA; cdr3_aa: CASSLTGADSPLHF; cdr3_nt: TGTGCCAGCAGCTTAACGGGGGCAGACTCACCCCTCCACTTT